This is a list of T cell receptor beta chains from one sample in a study of shared clonotypes between healthy human individuals. Clones were sequenced by immunoSEQ multiplex PCR, and TCRdb holds only the in-frame ones, with some missing. This table has more than 850,000 clones, about 84% appearing once. Sequenced input: memory CD4+ T cells from PBMCs. These receptor sequences come from a man aged 18 to 30 in good health. Some clones in this sample may be carry-over from other donors' samples. Both conserved end residues are part of each CDR3. The order of the fields is CDR3 DNA, CDR3 protein, D gene, clone size, J gene, V gene. The D gene is left open where the match is weak. The size entry is marked missing in some rows and otherwise reads once, few, many or a size class.

cdr3_nt: TGTGCCAGCAGCTTAGTAGGTTACCAGCCCCAGCATTTT
cdr3_aa: CASSLVGYQPQHF
d_call: .
clone_size: .
j_call: TRBJ1-5
v_call: TRBV7-2

cdr3_nt: TGTGCCAGCAGCCAAGCGGCAGGGGGCCACGGAGCTAATGAAAAACTGTTTTTT
cdr3_aa: CASSQAAGGHGANEKLFF
d_call: TRBD1
clone_size: .
j_call: TRBJ1-4
v_call: TRBV14

cdr3_nt: TGTGCCAGCAGCTGGGACAGCGGAGATTTCTATGGCTACACCTTC
cdr3_aa: CASSWDSGDFYGYTF
d_call: TRBD1
clone_size: .
j_call: TRBJ1-2
v_call: TRBV5-5

cdr3_nt: TGTGCCGCAGCACAGGGGGTCGGCTACACCTTC
cdr3_aa: CAAAQGVGYTF
d_call: TRBD1
clone_size: once
j_call: TRBJ1-2
v_call: TRBV28

cdr3_nt: TGTGCCAGCAGTGCCCTGGCACAGAGGAACACCGGGGAGCTGTTTTTT
cdr3_aa: CASSALAQRNTGELFF
d_call: .
clone_size: .
j_call: TRBJ2-2
v_call: TRBV6-1

cdr3_nt: TGTGCCAGCAGCTTAGGGTCTGCGGGAGCAGATACGCAGTATTTT
cdr3_aa: CASSLGSAGADTQYF
d_call: TRBD2
clone_size: .
j_call: TRBJ2-3
v_call: TRBV11-3

cdr3_nt: TGTGCCAGTAGTCCCGGGACAGTCGCTTATAGCAATCAGCCCCAGCATTTT
cdr3_aa: CASSPGTVAYSNQPQHF
d_call: TRBD1
clone_size: .
j_call: TRBJ1-5
v_call: TRBV19

cdr3_nt: TGTGCCTGGAGTGGAGGGAGAGCGGGGACAGATACGCAGTATTTT
cdr3_aa: CAWSGGRAGTDTQYF
d_call: TRBD2
clone_size: .
j_call: TRBJ2-3
v_call: TRBV30

cdr3_nt: TGCGCCAGCAGCCGCCCCGACAGAGAGCAAGAGACCCAGTACTTC
cdr3_aa: CASSRPDREQETQYF
d_call: .
clone_size: .
j_call: TRBJ2-5
v_call: TRBV5-1

cdr3_nt: TGTGCCAGCAGCCAAGTTGCAGGGGGCGGGTACGAGCAGTACTTC
cdr3_aa: CASSQVAGGGYEQYF
d_call: TRBD1
clone_size: .
j_call: TRBJ2-7
v_call: TRBV4-2

cdr3_nt: TGTGCCAGCAGCTTAGCGGGAGGGGACGAGCAGTACTTC
cdr3_aa: CASSLAGGDEQYF
d_call: TRBD2
clone_size: .
j_call: TRBJ2-7
v_call: TRBV7-8

cdr3_nt: TGTGCCAGCAGATCCCGGTGGGAGACCCAGTACTTC
cdr3_aa: CASRSRWETQYF
d_call: .
clone_size: .
j_call: TRBJ2-5
v_call: TRBV27

cdr3_nt: TGTGCCAGCAGCTCCGGGGGGATCGGCAATGAGCAGTTCTTC
cdr3_aa: CASSSGGIGNEQFF
d_call: TRBD2
clone_size: .
j_call: TRBJ2-1
v_call: TRBV5-4

cdr3_nt: TGTGCCAGCAGCCAAGGACGCCAGTACGAGCAGTACTTC
cdr3_aa: CASSQGRQYEQYF
d_call: .
clone_size: .
j_call: TRBJ2-7
v_call: TRBV14

cdr3_nt: TGTGCCAGCAGACCGGACAGGGCTAGCAATCAGCCCCAGCATTTT
cdr3_aa: CASRPDRASNQPQHF
d_call: TRBD1
clone_size: once
j_call: TRBJ1-5
v_call: TRBV28

cdr3_nt: TGTGCCAGCAGTTGGGGACCCCAACAGCCCCAGCATTTT
cdr3_aa: CASSWGPQQPQHF
d_call: .
clone_size: .
j_call: TRBJ1-5
v_call: TRBV28

cdr3_nt: TGTGCCAGCAGCCCTGACAGGGGGCGAAGCGATGGCTACACCTTC
cdr3_aa: CASSPDRGRSDGYTF
d_call: TRBD1
clone_size: few
j_call: TRBJ1-2
v_call: TRBV5-4

cdr3_nt: TGTGCCAGCATGGGGCCGACTCGGAACGAGCAGTACTTC
cdr3_aa: CASMGPTRNEQYF
d_call: .
clone_size: .
j_call: TRBJ2-7
v_call: TRBV28

cdr3_nt: TGTGCCAGCAGGGCGACAGGGTCTGGAAACACCATATATTTT
cdr3_aa: CASRATGSGNTIYF
d_call: TRBD1
clone_size: .
j_call: TRBJ1-3
v_call: TRBV2

cdr3_nt: TGTGCCAGCAGGCATGCGGCGGGGTTAGCCTACGAGCAGTACTTC
cdr3_aa: CASRHAAGLAYEQYF
d_call: .
clone_size: .
j_call: TRBJ2-7
v_call: TRBV7-2

cdr3_nt: TGCAGCGTTGACCGCACAGGAATGGGCGGGGAGCTGTTTTTT
cdr3_aa: CSVDRTGMGGELFF
d_call: .
clone_size: .
j_call: TRBJ2-2
v_call: TRBV29-1

cdr3_nt: TGTGCCTGGAGCAGGGGGACGAGAGGCCTCCTGCAGTATTTT
cdr3_aa: CAWSRGTRGLLQYF
d_call: TRBD1
clone_size: .
j_call: TRBJ2-3
v_call: TRBV30

cdr3_nt: TGTGCCAGCAGCTGGGGGGGGTCGGCCTACGAGCAGTACTTC
cdr3_aa: CASSWGGSAYEQYF
d_call: TRBD2
clone_size: .
j_call: TRBJ2-7
v_call: TRBV7-2

cdr3_nt: TGTGCCAGCAGGCCAAACGCCCCGGTTGGGAACGAGCAGTACTTC
cdr3_aa: CASRPNAPVGNEQYF
d_call: .
clone_size: .
j_call: TRBJ2-7
v_call: TRBV27

cdr3_nt: TGCGCCAGCAGCCAAGATCGGTTCGGGAGGGGCACCGGGGAGCTGTTTTTT
cdr3_aa: CASSQDRFGRGTGELFF
d_call: TRBD2
clone_size: .
j_call: TRBJ2-2
v_call: TRBV4-1

cdr3_nt: TGTGCCAGCAGCAAAGCAGAAAGCCGATATGGGAACACTGAAGCTTTCTTT
cdr3_aa: CASSKAESRYGNTEAFF
d_call: .
clone_size: .
j_call: TRBJ1-1
v_call: TRBV21-1

cdr3_nt: TGTGCCAGCCGAATCCGGGACAACTCCTACAATGAGCAGTTCTTC
cdr3_aa: CASRIRDNSYNEQFF
d_call: .
clone_size: once
j_call: TRBJ2-1
v_call: TRBV18

cdr3_nt: TGTGCCAGCAGTACCGGGCGGGGCTACACCTTC
cdr3_aa: CASSTGRGYTF
d_call: .
clone_size: once
j_call: TRBJ1-2
v_call: TRBV28

cdr3_nt: TGTGCCAGCAGCCCCCTGAAAGGGGGCGAAAGCTACGAGCAGTACTTC
cdr3_aa: CASSPLKGGESYEQYF
d_call: TRBD1
clone_size: .
j_call: TRBJ2-7
v_call: TRBV11-2

cdr3_nt: TGTGCCAGCAGTTTGGGGCAGGGATACTATGGCTACACCTTC
cdr3_aa: CASSLGQGYYGYTF
d_call: .
clone_size: many
j_call: TRBJ1-2
v_call: TRBV28

cdr3_nt: TGTGCCAGCAGCTTGCTTCAGGGGGGATCACCCCTCCACTTT
cdr3_aa: CASSLLQGGSPLHF
d_call: TRBD1
clone_size: once
j_call: TRBJ1-6
v_call: TRBV5-6

cdr3_nt: TGTGCCAGCAGCCAAGAAAGGGGTTCCGACTATGGCTACACCTTC
cdr3_aa: CASSQERGSDYGYTF
d_call: .
clone_size: .
j_call: TRBJ1-2
v_call: TRBV4-2

cdr3_nt: TGTGCCAGCAGTTTATTGGGGACCCGTTCCTACGAGCAGTACTTC
cdr3_aa: CASSLLGTRSYEQYF
d_call: .
clone_size: once
j_call: TRBJ2-7
v_call: TRBV28

cdr3_nt: TGTGCCAGCAGTCTCCGGGACAGGGGGACAGATACGCAGTATTTT
cdr3_aa: CASSLRDRGTDTQYF
d_call: TRBD1
clone_size: many
j_call: TRBJ2-3
v_call: TRBV27

cdr3_nt: TGTGCCAGCAGTCCAGGGACAGGGAATCAGCCCCAGCATTTT
cdr3_aa: CASSPGTGNQPQHF
d_call: TRBD1
clone_size: .
j_call: TRBJ1-5
v_call: TRBV28

cdr3_nt: TGCGCCAGCAGCTTGGTAGGGGGGGAAAACGAGCAGTACTTC
cdr3_aa: CASSLVGGENEQYF
d_call: .
clone_size: .
j_call: TRBJ2-7
v_call: TRBV5-1

cdr3_nt: TGTGCCAGCAGCCATTCCCGAGTTCGGACTAGCTCCTACGAGCAGTACTTC
cdr3_aa: CASSHSRVRTSSYEQYF
d_call: TRBD2
clone_size: .
j_call: TRBJ2-7
v_call: TRBV4-2

cdr3_nt: TGTGCCAGCAGCCCTTGGGGTAATACGGGGATTGAGACCCAGTACTTC
cdr3_aa: CASSPWGNTGIETQYF
d_call: .
clone_size: .
j_call: TRBJ2-5
v_call: TRBV14

cdr3_nt: TGTGCCAGCAGCGACGGGACTTACTTGGCGTTGGGCTACACCTTC
cdr3_aa: CASSDGTYLALGYTF
d_call: .
clone_size: .
j_call: TRBJ1-2
v_call: TRBV6-1

cdr3_nt: TGCGCCAGCAGCTTGACAGGGATTCAAGAGACCCAGTACTTC
cdr3_aa: CASSLTGIQETQYF
d_call: .
clone_size: .
j_call: TRBJ2-5
v_call: TRBV5-1

cdr3_nt: TGTGCCAGCAGTTCACTAGTTCAACTAGCCAAAAACATTCAGTACTTC
cdr3_aa: CASSSLVQLAKNIQYF
d_call: .
clone_size: once
j_call: TRBJ2-4
v_call: TRBV28